What follows describes a single T cell receptor beta chain. Using the 5' RACE reads, TCRdb records one entry per CDR3 protein without DNA. The sample has about 140,000 distinct CDR3 sequences. The CDR3 sequence is 13 residues long. Germline CDR1 and CDR2: SGDLS and YYNGEE. This record comes from a study of monozygotic twins with inflammatory bowel disease. This TCR was sampled from a human donor with ulcerative colitis or Crohn's disease, or a healthy co-twin of an affected twin (not recorded which). The chain has TRBV9 and TRBJ1-2. Input material: blood. The CDR3 spells CASSPAELYGYTF.